Given below is one T cell receptor beta chain in context. What it recognizes is unknown. Relative to the germline gene, one junction end is altered; a read error may explain this. This specimen belongs to a study of metastatic and nonmetastatic thyroid tumors. Study-wide background: Both malignant and benign thyroid patients supplied peripheral blood and tumor or nodule tissue samples, across which the repertoires of these patients were then compared. Study-wide results and limits: Benign nodules reportedly had significantly lower TCR beta diversity than malignant thyroid tumors in blood and tumor.

All patients reached thyroid surgery having received no treatment beforehand. Per the original methods: A papillary thyroid cancer distant-metastasis classifier was built from CDR3 differences across clinicopathological groups. With MiXCR, TCRdb reprocessed the PCR reads. Clone size and V and J calls follow TCRdb, not the original study. Of some 25,000 clones listed, approximately 24% are singletons. The sample taken for sequencing was blood. This clonotype originated in a female donor with papillary thyroid cancer or a benign thyroid nodule (not recorded which). Some clones in this sample may be carry-over from other donors' samples.

This CDR3 reads CASTSTLLAAETLYF. CDR3 DNA: TGTGCCAGCACGAGCACTCTCCTAGCTGCTGAGACCCTGTACTTC. This chain joins TRBV6-2 or TRBV6-3 and TRBJ2-5, with D perhaps TRBD2 (5 bases). CDR1 and CDR2 from the germline V gene are MNHEY and SVGEGT. The CDR3 length is 15 residues.